The TCR beta chain under discussion was sequenced for a study of T-cell reconstitution after alpha-beta-depleted transplantation in children. Library preparation (for TCRbeta) was performed with unique molecular identifiers. TCRdb processed the PCR reads anew with MiXCR; each CDR3 protein has one entry. Here the sample spans fewer than 350,000 distinct CDR3 sequences, nearly 8% being singletons. Germline V lookup: CDR1 SGHTA, CDR2 FQGNSA. The CDR3 covers 16 residues. The V gene lost 0 bases and the J gene lost 5 bases, with 16 bases spanning the gap. Study-wide points: T-cell counts and diversity were attributed mostly to newly produced T cells one year after transplant. The origin of high day-60 TCRbeta diversity in some patients lay in surviving recipient T cells and thymic progenitors. In patients about two months after transplant, alpha-beta T cells reportedly arose from several hundred expanded graft clones.

This clonotype was counted at least ten times. Its target is not known. Sequences were derived from peripheral blood, sampled 360 days after TCRalphabeta/CD19-depleted stem cell transplant. The chain joins TRBV7-2 to TRBJ1-2, with no clear D. This sequence originates from a female patient aged 2-10 years who had a stem cell transplant for Fanconi anemia, so the T cells may come from the graft donor. DNA of the CDR3: TGTGCCAGCAGCTTAGCGGTGAAAACCAAGCTGTATGGCTACACCTTC. It yields the protein CASSLAVKTKLYGYTF.